This T cell receptor (beta chain) was captured by sequencing in a study of cytotoxic CD8 clonotypes in ibrutinib-treated CLL. Study context: Across the patients, 10 to 11 were relapsed/refractory, roughly 15 treatment-naive and roughly 17 IGHV unmutated. By median 68 months, 12 had progressed and approximately 14 stayed remitted; responses had been 2 complete and 24 partial.

Study results and limitations: Treatment left the uncommon public clonotypes either contracted or stable in frequency.

V was pared by 3 bases and J by 9 bases, with 11 bases of the junction left unmatched. In germline, CDR1 is WNHNN, CDR2 SYGVQD (reference sequence). The CDR3 runs to 15 residues. A word on this clone: No antigen is known for it.

The repertoire was sequenced with immunoSEQ multiplex PCR; TCRdb's copy has only in-frame clones and lacks some. The data contain about 150,000 clones, about 80% of them singletons. Sequencing was performed on PBMCs, taken after 12 months of ibrutinib treatment. This sequence originates from a human donor with chronic lymphocytic leukemia. The J gene is TRBJ2-7, the V gene TRBV10-1; 10 bases are shared with TRBD2. CDR3 in amino acids: CASSDGLAVHGRQYF. In DNA, the CDR3 is TGCGCCAGCAGTGACGGACTAGCGGTACATGGGCGGCAGTACTTC.